This T cell receptor (beta chain) was sequenced for a study of T cells in Graves' hyperthyroidism and ophthalmopathy. From RNA transcripts, TCR beta CDR3 regions were amplified. The study used the HTBI primer set for a first-round RT-PCR of the TCR CDR3. TCRdb reanalysed the multiplex PCR reads using MiXCR and keeps one entry per CDR3 protein. This repertoire shows fewer than 900,000 distinct CDR3 sequences, roughly a sixth found once; its top ten account for 16%. V lost 3 bases and J 1 base, leaving 6 bases between the germline ends. CDR1 and CDR2 from the germline V gene are MDHEN and SYDVKM. There are 13 residues in the CDR3. Findings of the study overall: In the blood, most expanded thyroid clonotypes above 0.001 appeared as well.

Note on this clonotype: Antigen: not known.

Cells are PBMCs isolated from 10 ml of fresh blood. Sequencing used blood. The chain combines TRBV28 with TRBJ1-1; D is unresolved. This TCR came from a woman in her forties or fifties with Graves' hyperthyroidism that later progressed to Graves' ophthalmopathy. The CDR3 loop reads CASSLITNTEAFF. CDR3 DNA: TGTGCCAGCAGTTTGATAACGAACACTGAAGCTTTCTTT.